This paragraph reports one T cell receptor beta chain. Its antigen is unidentified. The source of the sample is a study of blood T cells in healthy people across ages. Total RNA was isolated from each sample in quantities of at least 6 micrograms. Findings and limits, study-wide: Donors of long life had a larger count of naive CD4+ cells and greater diversity than aged donors.

Combining a sample-barcoded 5' primer with a J-beta primer mix, a second PCR ran for 7 to 11 cycles. Each CDR3 protein gets one entry after TCRdb re-called the 5' RACE reads with MiXCR. The sample lists about 560,000 distinct CDR3 sequences; about a quarter were seen once. This same sample was also taken into another study, of T cells of mothers and their children.

This TCR derives from a boy aged 2 to 10 in good health. Sequenced material: blood.

The CDR3 loop is CSVVGGLYNEQFF. In DNA form, the CDR3 reads TGCAGCGTTGTAGGGGGCCTCTACAATGAGCAGTTCTTC. This rearrangement joins TRBV29-1 to TRBJ2-1, with TRBD1 identical over 7 bases. V gave up 4 bases and J gave up 3 bases; unmatched junction bases: 3. The length of the CDR3 is 13 residues. The V gene's germline CDR1 is SQVTM and CDR2 ANQGSEA.